There are a few counts of the clone carrying this T cell receptor (beta chain). Its target is unknown. The PCR made use of 60 Vbeta and 13 Jbeta primers. Clones were sequenced by immunoSEQ multiplex PCR, and TCRdb holds only the in-frame ones, with some missing. The sample contains 85,000 to 100,000 clones, around three quarters of which appear only once. The CDR3 runs 14 residues. In germline, CDR1 is SGHDT, CDR2 YYEEEE. V lost 2 bases to trimming and J lost 1 base, with 10 bases between them. The record originates from a study of cytomegalovirus exposure and HLA in healthy donors. Findings and limits, study-wide: Several of the most significant clusters appeared, in a later analysis, to be linked to common viral pathogens. Associated with cytomegalovirus, according to the listing, were approximately 160 TCR beta chains. Some V segments, TRBV6-2 and TRBV6-3 among them, were indistinguishable and were therefore excluded.

The chain joins TRBV5-6 to TRBJ2-7; D is unresolved. The sample taken for sequencing was PBMCs. This sequence was found in a man between 60 and 75 years old in good health and CMV-seropositive. This CDR3 is CASSFSLRSYEQYF. The DNA of the CDR3 is TGTGCCAGCAGCTTTTCACTCCGATCCTACGAGCAGTACTTC.